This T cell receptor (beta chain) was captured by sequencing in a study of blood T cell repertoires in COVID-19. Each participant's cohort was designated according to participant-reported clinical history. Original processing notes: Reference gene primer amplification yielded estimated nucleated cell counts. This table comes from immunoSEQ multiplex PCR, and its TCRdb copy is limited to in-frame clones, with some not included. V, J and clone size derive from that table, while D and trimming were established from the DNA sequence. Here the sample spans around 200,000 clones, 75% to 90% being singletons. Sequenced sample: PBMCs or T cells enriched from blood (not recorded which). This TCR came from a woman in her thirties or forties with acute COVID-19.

CDR3 region: CASSGGGYNSPLHF. CDR3 DNA: TGTGCCAGTTCGGGCGGAGGCTATAATTCACCCCTCCACTTT. The V call is TRBV6-4, the J call TRBJ1-6, with no clear D. Trimming removed 9 bases from V and 3 bases from J, with 12 bases in between. Germline V gene lookup returns CDR1 MRHNA and CDR2 SNTAGT. There are 14 residues in the CDR3.